A selection of T cell receptor beta chains follows, all from one sample in a study of metastatic and nonmetastatic thyroid tumors. Using MiXCR, TCRdb reanalyzed the PCR reads. Of tens of thousands of clones in the sample, just under 25% were seen once. Sequencing was carried out using blood. The receptors were sampled from a female donor with papillary thyroid cancer or a benign thyroid nodule (not recorded which). Some clones in this sample may be carry-over from other donors' samples. The CDR3 runs from the conserved cysteine through the conserved F or W. The D gene is left open where the match is weak. Expanded clones are given a class, and other clones once, few, many or no size at all.

size: .
D: .
V: TRBV2
J: TRBJ2-2
CDR3: CASSPRTGGTGELFF
DNA: TGTGCCAGCAGTCCTCGGACAGGAGGGACCGGGGAGCTGTTTTTT

size: many
D: .
V: TRBV9
J: TRBJ1-1
CDR3: CASSVTGQLTEAFF
DNA: TGTGCCAGCAGCGTTACAGGGCAACTCACTGAAGCTTTCTTT

size: .
D: .
V: TRBV19
J: TRBJ1-1
CDR3: CASSAPPGLLKCEAFF
DNA: TGTGCCAGTAGTGCCCCTCCGGGACTGCTGAAGTGTGAAGCTTTCTTT

size: many
D: .
V: TRBV2
J: TRBJ1-5
CDR3: CASSDESNQPQHF
DNA: TGTGCCAGCAGTGACGAGAGCAATCAGCCCCAGCATTTT

size: many
D: .
V: TRBV2
J: TRBJ2-1
CDR3: CASSESESYNEQFF
DNA: TGTGCCAGCAGTGAATCCGAGTCCTACAATGAGCAGTTCTTC

size: many
D: .
V: TRBV18
J: TRBJ1-3
CDR3: CASSPPGNSGNTIYF
DNA: TGTGCCAGCTCCCCGCCGGGCAATTCTGGAAACACCATATATTTT

size: .
D: .
V: TRBV5-1
J: TRBJ2-1
CDR3: CAIFSTWGDEQFF
DNA: TGCGCCATCTTTAGTACGTGGGGCGATGAGCAGTTCTTC

size: .
D: TRBD2
V: TRBV6-1
J: TRBJ2-5
CDR3: CARSARGEAHQETQYF
DNA: TGTGCCCGCAGCGCTCGGGGGGAGGCCCACCAAGAGACCCAGTACTTC

size: .
D: TRBD2
V: TRBV6-2/TRBV6-3
J: TRBJ2-1
CDR3: CASSSSPSGRYCYSEQFF
DNA: TGTGCCAGCAGTTCCTCTCCTAGCGGGAGGTATTGCTACAGTGAGCAGTTCTTC

size: .
D: TRBD2
V: TRBV12-3/TRBV12-4
J: TRBJ2-7
CDR3: CASSLLSGDSYEQYF
DNA: TGTGCCAGCAGCCTCCTCAGCGGGGACTCCTACGAGCAGTACTTC

size: many
D: TRBD1
V: TRBV28
J: TRBJ2-3
CDR3: CASSGQGVDTQYF
DNA: TGTGCCAGCAGCGGACAGGGAGTAGATACGCAGTATTTT

size: .
D: .
V: TRBV2
J: TRBJ1-1
CDR3: CASSGRWTDDFF
DNA: TGTGCCAGCAGTGGGAGGTGGACTGATGATTTCTTT

size: many
D: .
V: TRBV30
J: TRBJ2-6
CDR3: CAWLREAGANVLTF
DNA: TGTGCCTGGTTAAGGGAGGCTGGGGCCAACGTCCTGACTTTC

size: many
D: .
V: TRBV19
J: TRBJ2-1
CDR3: CASSIEVTGLPASYNEQFF
DNA: TGTGCCAGTAGTATCGAGGTGACTGGTCTCCCGGCCTCCTACAATGAGCAGTTCTTC

size: many
D: .
V: TRBV5-1
J: TRBJ2-2
CDR3: CASSLGNSNTGELFF
DNA: TGCGCCAGCAGCTTAGGGAACTCGAACACCGGGGAGCTGTTTTTT

size: medium-sized
D: TRBD1
V: TRBV12-3/TRBV12-4
J: TRBJ1-2
CDR3: CASSTGTGDGYTF
DNA: TGTGCCAGCAGTACCGGGACAGGGGATGGCTACACCTTC

size: medium-sized
D: .
V: TRBV6-5
J: TRBJ2-1
CDR3: CASSVLEQGVEFF
DNA: TGTGCCAGCAGTGTACTCGAACAGGGCGTAGAGTTCTTC

size: .
D: TRBD1
V: TRBV7-9
J: TRBJ1-2
CDR3: CASRSWTGGNGYTF
DNA: TGTGCCAGCAGATCGTGGACAGGGGGAAATGGCTACACCTTC

size: many
D: TRBD1
V: TRBV2
J: TRBJ1-5
CDR3: CASSEAQGGMNQPQHF
DNA: TGTGCCAGCAGTGAAGCGCAGGGGGGGATGAATCAGCCCCAGCATTTT

size: many
D: .
V: TRBV6-1
J: TRBJ2-7
CDR3: CASVRLGSYEQYF
DNA: TGTGCCAGCGTACGACTAGGTTCCTACGAGCAGTACTTC

size: many
D: .
V: TRBV5-1
J: TRBJ2-3
CDR3: CASSFSDSSTDTQYF
DNA: TGCGCCAGCAGCTTTTCGGACAGTAGCACAGATACGCAGTATTTT

size: many
D: .
V: TRBV11-2
J: TRBJ2-3
CDR3: CASSSGDTQYF
DNA: TGTGCCAGCAGCTCAGGAGATACGCAGTATTTT

size: many
D: .
V: TRBV19
J: TRBJ2-5
CDR3: CASSMGGSQETQYF
DNA: TGTGCCAGTAGTATGGGGGGCAGCCAAGAGACCCAGTACTTC

size: .
D: .
V: TRBV20-1
J: TRBJ2-2
CDR3: CSATIVGELFF
DNA: TGCAGTGCAACGATTGTCGGGGAGCTGTTTTTT

size: many
D: TRBD1
V: TRBV19
J: TRBJ1-6
CDR3: CASSPGRTGVNSPLHF
DNA: TGTGCCAGTAGCCCGGGAAGGACAGGGGTGAATTCACCCCTCCACTTT

size: .
D: .
V: TRBV11-3
J: TRBJ1-1
CDR3: CASSLGGSKTEAFF
DNA: TGTGCCAGCAGCTTAGGGGGCAGTAAGACTGAAGCTTTCTTT

size: few
D: TRBD1
V: TRBV2
J: TRBJ1-5
CDR3: CASTRQGRQPQHF
DNA: TGTGCCAGCACGAGACAGGGGAGGCAGCCCCAGCATTTT

size: many
D: .
V: TRBV20-1
J: TRBJ2-7
CDR3: CSAGGTNDLEQYF
DNA: TGCAGTGCTGGAGGGACAAATGACCTCGAGCAGTACTTC

size: once
D: TRBD1
V: TRBV11-3
J: TRBJ1-3
CDR3: CASSPGQGQGNTIYF
DNA: TGTGCCAGCAGCCCAGGACAGGGGCAAGGAAACACCATATATTTT

size: .
D: .
V: TRBV5-1
J: TRBJ1-1
CDR3: CASSLLGRPTGNTEAFF
DNA: TGCGCCAGCAGCCTGCTTGGCCGCCCTACGGGGAACACTGAAGCTTTCTTT

size: many
D: .
V: TRBV5-1
J: TRBJ2-1
CDR3: CASSLYQGSYNEQFF
DNA: TGCGCCAGCAGCTTGTATCAGGGGTCCTACAATGAGCAGTTCTTC

size: .
D: .
V: TRBV6-5
J: TRBJ2-5
CDR3: CASSYSVKETQYF
DNA: TGTGCCAGCAGTTATAGCGTTAAAGAGACCCAGTACTTC

size: many
D: TRBD2
V: TRBV19
J: TRBJ2-7
CDR3: CASSMALAGAKYF
DNA: TGTGCCAGTAGTATGGCACTAGCGGGAGCTAAGTACTTC

size: medium-sized
D: TRBD1
V: TRBV6-1
J: TRBJ2-7
CDR3: CASRDRGPYEQYF
DNA: TGTGCCAGCCGGGACAGGGGGCCCTACGAGCAGTACTTC

size: many
D: .
V: TRBV30
J: TRBJ1-1
CDR3: CAWSVGVRNTEAFF
DNA: TGTGCCTGGAGTGTAGGTGTCAGGAACACTGAAGCTTTCTTT

size: many
D: TRBD2
V: TRBV24-1
J: TRBJ2-3
CDR3: CATQSGTSGYTDTQYF
DNA: TGTGCCACCCAATCCGGGACTAGCGGCTACACAGATACGCAGTATTTT

size: many
D: .
V: TRBV10-1
J: TRBJ2-2
CDR3: CASSEQTVGELFF
DNA: TGCGCCAGCAGTGAACAGACCGTCGGGGAGCTGTTTTTT

size: .
D: .
V: TRBV7-9
J: TRBJ1-1
CDR3: CASSLVEGRALF
DNA: TGTGCCAGCAGCTTAGTCGAAGGCCGAGCTCTCTTT

size: many
D: TRBD1
V: TRBV6-2/TRBV6-3
J: TRBJ2-5
CDR3: CASRGDRGSLKTQYF
DNA: TGTGCCAGCAGAGGTGACAGGGGGTCGTTAAAGACCCAGTACTTC

size: many
D: .
V: TRBV2
J: TRBJ1-6
CDR3: CASSDGGGDSPLHF
DNA: TGTGCCAGCAGTGACGGGGGTGGAGATTCACCCCTCCACTTT

size: many
D: .
V: TRBV6-4
J: TRBJ1-3
CDR3: CASNQDRSSGNTIYF
DNA: TGTGCCAGCAACCAAGACAGGAGCTCTGGAAACACCATATATTTT

size: few
D: TRBD1
V: TRBV5-1
J: TRBJ1-2
CDR3: CASSFTGTGAYGYTF
DNA: TGCGCCAGCAGCTTTACCGGGACAGGTGCCTATGGCTACACCTTC

size: many
D: .
V: TRBV5-1
J: TRBJ1-4
CDR3: CASRPGTFNEKLFF
DNA: TGCGCCAGCAGACCCGGGACGTTTAATGAAAAACTGTTTTTT

size: many
D: .
V: TRBV6-4
J: TRBJ1-3
CDR3: CASSDVGGNTIYF
DNA: TGTGCCAGCAGTGATGTCGGCGGAAACACCATATATTTT

size: medium-sized
D: .
V: TRBV28
J: TRBJ2-7
CDR3: CASSPPGTYEQYF
DNA: TGTGCCAGCAGTCCTCCTGGAACCTACGAGCAGTACTTC

size: .
D: .
V: TRBV12-3/TRBV12-4
J: TRBJ2-6
CDR3: CASRPNRGDNVLTF
DNA: TGTGCCAGCCGCCCCAACCGTGGGGACAACGTCCTGACTTTC